This T cell receptor beta chain came from a study of blood T cell repertoires in COVID-19. Study in general: Specimens from acute and convalescent COVID-19 originated in the United States, Italy and Spain.

The table came from immunoSEQ multiplex PCR; TCRdb's copy has only in-frame clones and leaves some out. The sample yields about 120,000 clones, over 75% seen once. Trimming took off 2 bases at V and 1 base at J, with 17 bases between the two ends. The CDR3 sequence is 17 residues long. Germline CDR1 is LGHDT and CDR2 is YNNKEL (reference sequence). This clone was seen only once. The sample consisted of peripheral blood. The genes are TRBV3-1 (or the pseudogene TRBV3-2) and TRBJ1-1; weak D call: TRBD1 (5 bases). The sequence was collected from a man between 65 and 85 years old with active or convalescent COVID-19. The CDR3 sequence is CASSQLRGTLRNTEAFF. The CDR3 region has the DNA TGTGCCAGCAGCCAACTGCGGGGGACGCTGAGGAACACTGAAGCTTTCTTT.